The clone carrying this T cell receptor beta chain occurred a few times. Germline CDR1 is SGDLS and CDR2 is YYNGEE. Trimming left V 4 bases short and J 4 bases short, with 8 bases between. This CDR3 comprises 13 residues. Amplified regions were TCR beta CDR3 sequences from RNA transcripts. In the first-round RT-PCR of the TCR CDR3, the HTBI primer set was used. From the multiplex PCR reads, TCRdb called clonotypes with MiXCR, one entry per CDR3 protein. The top ten clones hold about 45% of a sample with roughly 200,000 distinct CDR3 sequences, 18% of them seen once. These data come from a study of T cells in Graves' hyperthyroidism and ophthalmopathy.

The sequenced material came from blood. The TCR comes from a man between 35 and 55 years old with Graves' hyperthyroidism. The chain is built from TRBV9 and TRBJ2-2, with no clear D. CDR3 amino acids: CASSSMSTGELFF. CDR3 in DNA: TGTGCCAGCAGCTCCATGAGCACCGGGGAGCTGTTTTTT.